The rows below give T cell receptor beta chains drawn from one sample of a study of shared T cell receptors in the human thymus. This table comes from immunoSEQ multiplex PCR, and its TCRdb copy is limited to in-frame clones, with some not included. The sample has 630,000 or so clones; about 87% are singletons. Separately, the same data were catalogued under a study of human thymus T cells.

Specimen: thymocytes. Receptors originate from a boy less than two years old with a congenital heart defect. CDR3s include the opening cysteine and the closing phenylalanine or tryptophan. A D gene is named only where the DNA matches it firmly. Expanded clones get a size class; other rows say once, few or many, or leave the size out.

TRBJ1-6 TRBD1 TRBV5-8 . CASSWTGQPKVDNSPLHF TGTGCCAGCAGCTGGACGGGACAGCCCAAGGTGGATAATTCACCCCTCCACTTT
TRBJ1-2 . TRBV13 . CASSSRTGINYGYTF TGTGCCAGCAGCTCGCGAACAGGGATAAACTATGGCTACACCTTC
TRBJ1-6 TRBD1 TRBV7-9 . CASSFPGQLLHF TGTGCCAGCAGCTTCCCGGGACAGCTCCTCCACTTT
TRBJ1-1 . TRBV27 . CASSQNTGFNTEAFF TGTGCCAGCAGCCAAAATACAGGTTTCAACACTGAAGCTTTCTTT
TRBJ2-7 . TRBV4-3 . CASSQDLEGVSYEQYF TGCGCCAGCAGCCAAGACCTCGAGGGGGTATCCTACGAGCAGTACTTC
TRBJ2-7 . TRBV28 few CASRMGAKYF TGTGCCAGCAGAATGGGGGCGAAGTACTTC
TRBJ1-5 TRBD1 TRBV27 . CASSARGTGGHQPQHF TGTGCCAGCAGTGCCCGAGGGACAGGGGGCCATCAGCCCCAGCATTTT
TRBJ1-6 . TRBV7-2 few CASSLARNSPLHF TGTGCCAGCAGCTTAGCGCGTAATTCACCCCTCCACTTT
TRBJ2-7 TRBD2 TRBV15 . CATSSPGTSDYEQYF TGTGCCACCAGCAGCCCCGGGACTAGCGACTACGAGCAGTACTTC
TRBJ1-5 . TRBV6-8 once CASSYLGPNQPQHF TGTGCCAGCAGTTACTTGGGCCCCAATCAGCCCCAGCATTTT
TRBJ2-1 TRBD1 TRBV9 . CASSVEGALNNEQFF TGTGCCAGCAGCGTAGAGGGGGCCCTAAACAATGAGCAGTTCTTC
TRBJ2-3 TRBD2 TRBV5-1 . CASAFEREGSDTQYF TGCGCCAGCGCCTTCGAACGGGAGGGCTCAGATACGCAGTATTTT
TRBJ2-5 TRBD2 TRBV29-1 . CSVEWSGGEETQYF TGCAGCGTTGAATGGAGCGGGGGTGAAGAGACCCAGTACTTC
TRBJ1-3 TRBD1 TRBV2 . CASSETPPDRVGNTIYF TGTGCCAGCAGTGAGACGCCCCCGGACAGGGTGGGAAACACCATATATTTT
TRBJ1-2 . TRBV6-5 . CATWRGVDNYGYTF TGTGCCACCTGGCGCGGGGTAGACAACTATGGCTACACCTTC
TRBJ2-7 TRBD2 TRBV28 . CASSIDGGSGRACEQYF TGTGCCAGCAGTATTGATGGGGGTAGCGGGAGGGCCTGCGAGCAGTACTTC
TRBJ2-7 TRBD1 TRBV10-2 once CASRHNSEDRYHF TGCGCCAGCAGACATAACTCCGAGGACAGGTACCACTTC
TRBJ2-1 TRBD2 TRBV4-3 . CASSQRGGGTSGIYNEQFF TGCGCCAGCAGCCAACGAGGGGGTGGGACTAGCGGGATCTACAATGAGCAGTTCTTC
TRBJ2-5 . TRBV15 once CATSLPQGTGETQYF TGTGCCACCAGCTTACCACAGGGTACTGGTGAGACCCAGTACTTC
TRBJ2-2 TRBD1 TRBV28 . CASRTPGQGNTGELFF TGTGCCAGCAGAACCCCGGGACAGGGTAACACCGGGGAGCTGTTTTTT
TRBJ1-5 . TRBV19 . CASTPPGRQPQHF TGTGCCAGTACCCCCCCGGGTCGCCAGCCCCAGCATTTT
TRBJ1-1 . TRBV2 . CASSASVEQGQNTEAFF TGTGCCAGCAGTGCAAGTGTTGAACAGGGACAGAACACTGAAGCTTTCTTT
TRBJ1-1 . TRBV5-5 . CASSLVLRHKRVTEAFF TGTGCCAGCAGCTTGGTTCTCCGACACAAGAGGGTGACTGAAGCTTTCTTT
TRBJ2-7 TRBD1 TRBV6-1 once CASSESITGVIYEQYF TGTGCCAGCAGTGAATCAATAACAGGGGTGATATACGAGCAGTACTTC
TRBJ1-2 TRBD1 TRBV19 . CASSVPLRTGVDGYTF TGTGCCAGTAGTGTACCTCTCCGGACAGGGGTCGACGGCTACACCTTC
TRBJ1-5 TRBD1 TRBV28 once CASSSPGQGDSNQPQHF TGTGCCAGCAGCAGCCCGGGACAGGGCGATAGCAATCAGCCCCAGCATTTT
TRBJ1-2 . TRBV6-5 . CASRTPDTSNYGYTF TGTGCCAGCAGAACGCCAGACACTTCTAACTATGGCTACACCTTC
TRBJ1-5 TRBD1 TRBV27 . CASSAGGQPQHF TGTGCCAGCAGTGCAGGGGGTCAGCCCCAGCATTTT
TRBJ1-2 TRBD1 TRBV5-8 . CASSLDDQPGQGTGYTF TGTGCCAGCAGCTTGGACGACCAGCCGGGACAGGGGACGGGCTACACCTTC
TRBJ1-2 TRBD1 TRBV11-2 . CASSLDLTGAVGGYTF TGTGCCAGCAGCTTAGATTTGACAGGGGCCGTGGGGGGCTACACCTTC
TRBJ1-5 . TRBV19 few CASSIEQIYSNQPQHF TGTGCCAGTAGTATCGAACAGATCTATAGCAATCAGCCCCAGCATTTT
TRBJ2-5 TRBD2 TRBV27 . CASSPSPSGGHQETQYF TGTGCCAGCAGTCCCTCACCTAGCGGGGGGCACCAAGAGACCCAGTACTTC
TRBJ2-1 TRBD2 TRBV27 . CASSPRLAGNLSNEQFF TGTGCCAGCAGTCCCCGACTAGCGGGAAATCTCAGTAATGAGCAGTTCTTC
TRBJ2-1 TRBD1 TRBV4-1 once CASSQTTTGTTIYNEQFF TGCGCCAGCAGCCAAACAACGACAGGGACAACAATCTACAATGAGCAGTTCTTC
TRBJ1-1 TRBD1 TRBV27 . CASSSGDRVRGNTEAFF TGTGCCAGCAGTTCAGGGGACAGGGTAAGGGGGAACACTGAAGCTTTCTTT
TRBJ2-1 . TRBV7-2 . CASSLVGGPNEQFF TGTGCCAGCAGCTTAGTAGGGGGACCAAATGAGCAGTTCTTC
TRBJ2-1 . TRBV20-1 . CSATNEQFF TGCAGTGCCACTAATGAGCAGTTCTTC
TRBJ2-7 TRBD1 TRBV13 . CASSHKRTGRLREQYF TGTGCCAGCAGCCATAAACGGACAGGGAGATTGAGGGAGCAGTACTTC
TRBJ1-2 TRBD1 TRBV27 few CASSLLPRQGRNYGYTF TGTGCCAGCAGTTTATTACCTCGACAGGGGAGAAACTATGGCTACACCTTC
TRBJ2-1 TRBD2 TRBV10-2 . CASKETSGGNEQFF TGCGCCAGCAAAGAGACTAGCGGGGGCAATGAGCAGTTCTTC
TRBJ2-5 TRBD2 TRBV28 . CASSTWTSGIQETQYF TGTGCCAGCAGTACCTGGACTAGCGGGATCCAAGAGACCCAGTACTTC
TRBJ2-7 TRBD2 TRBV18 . CASSETSGSYEQYF TGTGCCAGCTCCGAGACTAGCGGGAGCTACGAGCAGTACTTC
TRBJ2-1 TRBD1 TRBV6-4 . CASSDFTPGQGKWYTYNEQFF TGTGCCAGCAGTGACTTTACTCCGGGACAGGGGAAATGGTATACATACAATGAGCAGTTCTTC
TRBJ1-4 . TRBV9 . CASSVGQGREKLFF TGTGCCAGCAGCGTAGGCCAGGGTCGTGAAAAACTGTTTTTT
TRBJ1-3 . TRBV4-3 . CASSKTDSISGNTIYF TGCGCCAGCAGCAAGACCGACAGCATCTCTGGAAACACCATATATTTT
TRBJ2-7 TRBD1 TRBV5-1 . CASSLGSRTGDSYEQYF TGCGCCAGCAGCTTGGGATCGCGGACAGGGGACTCCTACGAGCAGTACTTC
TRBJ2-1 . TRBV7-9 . CASSPFDREKYNEQFF TGTGCCAGCAGCCCTTTCGACAGAGAGAAGTACAATGAGCAGTTCTTC
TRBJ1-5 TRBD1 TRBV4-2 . CASSRNRGGAYSNQPQHF TGTGCCAGCAGTCGTAACAGGGGGGGGGCCTATAGCAATCAGCCCCAGCATTTT
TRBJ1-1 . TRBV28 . CASTTRGFWAEAFF TGTGCCAGCACCACCAGGGGTTTTTGGGCTGAAGCTTTCTTT